Shown below are 9 T cell receptor beta chains from a single sample sequenced in a study of blood T cell repertoires in COVID-19. Clones were sequenced by immunoSEQ multiplex PCR, and TCRdb holds only the in-frame ones, with some missing. This table has fewer than 350,000 clones, around 90% appearing once. The source material was PBMCs or T cells enriched from blood (not recorded which). The receptors stem from a man aged 40-55 years who had been exposed to COVID-19.

This chain joins TRBV27 and TRBJ1-2; tentative D call: TRBD1 (5 bases). V gave up 0 bases and J gave up 0 bases, with 23 bases separating them. CDR1 MNHEY and CDR2 SMNVEV come from the germline V gene (reference sequence). The CDR3 contains 20 residues. CDR3 residues: CASSLSALPPQGMANYGYTF. The DNA of the CDR3 is TGTGCCAGCAGTTTATCAGCCCTCCCCCCCCAGGGTATGGCTAACTATGGCTACACCTTC.

The CDR3 DNA reads TGTGCCAGTAGCCCGACTAGCGGGAGCCCTAAAGGCAAGGGGACCCAGTACTTC. Amino acid sequence: CASSPTSGSPKGKGTQYF. The gene calls are TRBV19 and TRBJ2-5; 12 bases match TRBD2. The germline CDR1 and CDR2 sequences are LNHDA and SQIVND (reference sequence). This CDR3 has 18 residues. V shed 6 bases and J 7 bases; nucleotides not matched to a gene: 18.

The J gene is TRBJ1-6, the V gene TRBV5-6; no reliable D call. The V gene lost 3 bases and the J gene lost 12 bases, with 7 bases spanning the gap. The germline CDR1 and CDR2 sequences are SGHDT and YYEEEE. There are 11 residues in the CDR3. The CDR3 DNA reads TGTGCCAGCAGCTCCAGAGGACCCCTCCACTTT. Translated, it gives CASSSRGPLHF.

The chain carries TRBV2 and TRBJ2-3; perhaps TRBD2 as D (6 bases). Germline CDR1 is SNHLY and CDR2 is FYNNEI. V was clipped by 0 bases and J by 3 bases, with 10 bases between them. The CDR3 loop spans 15 amino acids. CDR3: CASSEALRETDTQYF. The CDR3 DNA sequence: TGTGCCAGCAGTGAAGCGCTTCGGGAGACAGATACGCAGTATTTT.

Concerning this clone itself: The identical CDR3 is also encoded by other nucleotide sequences in the sample. The chain couples TRBV9 to TRBJ2-7, with D possibly being TRBD2 (5 bases). The germline V gene has CDR1 SGDLS and CDR2 YYNGEE. The CDR3 extends over 13 amino acids. The germline V and J ends were trimmed by 0 bases and 2 bases, with 6 bases remaining between them. The CDR3 DNA sequence: TGTGCCAGCAGCGTAGGTAGCGCCTACGAGCAGTACTTC. It is translated as CASSVGSAYEQYF.

This chain connects TRBV21-1 to TRBJ2-4; the table gives TRBD1 as D, unverified against the DNA. TRBV21-1 counts as a pseudogene. CDR3 size: 18 residues. The CDR3 nucleotides read TGTGCCAGCAGCTACGAACAGGGGACACCAAGAGCCAAAAACATTCAGTACTTC. Amino acid sequence: CASSYEQGTPRAKNIQYF.

This chain joins TRBV28 and TRBJ2-2, with a weak D call TRBD2 (5 bases). From germline, CDR1 is MDHEN and CDR2 SYDVKM. V lost 7 bases to trimming and J lost 4 bases, with 22 bases between them. The CDR3 is 17 amino acids. CDR3 sequence reads: CASTLSDFRTITGELFF. CDR3 nucleotides: TGTGCCAGCACCCTTTCGGACTTTCGAACTATCACCGGGGAGCTGTTTTTT.

In DNA form, the CDR3 reads TGTGCCAGCAGCTTATCTCCCCGCTACGAGCAGTACTTC. This translates into CASSLSPRYEQYF. V is TRBV11-1 and J is TRBJ2-7; D gene uncertain. The CDR3 consists of 13 residues. Trimming took 2 bases from V and 3 from J, leaving 8 bases between them. Germline values: CDR1 SGHAT, CDR2 FQDESV (reference sequence).

The J gene is TRBJ2-7, the V gene TRBV5-6; 11 nucleotides agree with TRBD2. The germline CDR1 and CDR2 sequences are SGHDT and YYEEEE. V trimming: 3 bases; J trimming: 0 bases; junction bases outside the gene matches: 2. The CDR3 has 15 amino acids. CDR3 nucleotide sequence: TGTGCCAGCAGCTGGGGGACTAGCGGCTCCTACGAGCAGTACTTC. Translating gives CASSWGTSGSYEQYF. The variable domain in full, completed from reference TRBV5-6 and TRBJ2-7, reads DAGVTQSPTHLIKTRGQQVTLRCSPKSGHDTVSWYQQALGQGPQFIFQYYEEEERQRGNFPDRFSGHQFPNYSSELNVNALLLGDSALYLCASSWGTSGSYEQYFGPGTRLTVT.